This T cell receptor (beta chain) was observed in a study of control samples from healthy donors and cancer patients. Sequencing used immunoSEQ multiplex PCR; TCRdb keeps in-frame clones, though not all of them. The data contain about 120,000 clones, approximately 94% of them singletons. CDR3 length: 16 residues. Per the germline V gene, CDR1 is MGHRA and CDR2 is YSYEKL. V lost 1 base, J lost 6 bases, and 19 bases lay in between. The sequence was collected from a man aged 30-40 years in good health. Source material: blood. The chain uses TRBV4-1 and TRBJ2-7; the D is unclear. The CDR3 DNA follows: TGCGCCAGCAGCCAAGGGAGCCTAGGAGTATTCGGCGAGCAGTACTTC. Protein: CASSQGSLGVFGEQYF.